This entry features one T cell receptor beta chain sequence. Profiling relied on immunoSEQ multiplex PCR, and the TCRdb table lists in-frame clones only, not all of them. The repertoire holds about 110,000 clones, with around 94% as singletons. This record comes from a study of T cell responses to AZD1222 COVID-19 vaccine. This CDR3 comprises 16 residues. The sequence came from an adult in good health. Sample: peripheral blood, taken on day 0 of AZD1222 vaccination. This sequence joins TRBV12-1 and TRBJ2-1; no DNA check was done on the table's D call, TRBD1. TRBV12-1 is a recognized pseudogene. This chain's CDR3 is CASSPSPGQGSKEQFF. In nucleotides, the CDR3 is TGTGCCAGCAGCCCCTCACCGGGACAGGGGTCTAAGGAGCAGTTCTTC.